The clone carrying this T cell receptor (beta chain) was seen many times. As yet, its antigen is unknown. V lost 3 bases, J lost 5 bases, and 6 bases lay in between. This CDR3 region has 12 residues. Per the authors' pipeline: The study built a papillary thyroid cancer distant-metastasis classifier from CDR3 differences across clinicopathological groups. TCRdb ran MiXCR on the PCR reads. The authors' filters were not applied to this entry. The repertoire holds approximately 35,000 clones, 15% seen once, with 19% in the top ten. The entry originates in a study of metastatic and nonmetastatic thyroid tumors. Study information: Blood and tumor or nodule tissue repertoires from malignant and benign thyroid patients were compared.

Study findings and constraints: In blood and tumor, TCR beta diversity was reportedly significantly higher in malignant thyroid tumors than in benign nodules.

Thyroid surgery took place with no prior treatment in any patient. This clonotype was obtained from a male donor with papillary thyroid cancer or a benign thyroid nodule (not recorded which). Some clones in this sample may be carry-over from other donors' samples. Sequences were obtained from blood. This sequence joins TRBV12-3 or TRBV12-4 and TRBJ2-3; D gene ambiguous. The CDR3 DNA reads TGTGCCAGCAGTTTCTTTGGAGATACGCAGTATTTT. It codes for CASSFFGDTQYF.